Below, one T cell receptor (beta chain) is given with its context. Its antigen is unidentified. The CDR3 covers 14 residues. This specimen belongs to a study of T cell responses to AZD1222 COVID-19 vaccine. Study conclusions and caveats: None of the repertoires were sampled until the peak T cell response had passed.

This table comes from immunoSEQ multiplex PCR, and its TCRdb copy is limited to in-frame clones, with some not included. Altogether 140,000 to 150,000 clones are present, roughly nine tenths being singletons, with the ten largest covering under 4%. Second-dose timings of about 4 or about 12 weeks were pooled. This TCR came from an adult who received the AZD1222 COVID-19 vaccine. The sequencing here drew on peripheral blood, taken 28 days after the second AZD1222 dose. The rearrangement uses TRBV21-1 and TRBJ1-4. TRBV21-1 is a recognized pseudogene. In nucleotides, the CDR3 is TGTGCCAGCAGCCCTCACGAGGAGACAGAAAAACTGTTTTTT. The encoded protein is CASSPHEETEKLFF.